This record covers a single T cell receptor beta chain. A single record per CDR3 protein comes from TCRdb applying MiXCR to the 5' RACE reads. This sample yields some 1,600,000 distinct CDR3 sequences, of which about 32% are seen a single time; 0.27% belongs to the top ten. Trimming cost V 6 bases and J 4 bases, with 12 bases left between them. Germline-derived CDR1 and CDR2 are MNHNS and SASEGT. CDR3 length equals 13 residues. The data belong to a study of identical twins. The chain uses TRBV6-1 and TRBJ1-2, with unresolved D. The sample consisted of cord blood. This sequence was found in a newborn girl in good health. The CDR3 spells CASRFSAVYGYTF. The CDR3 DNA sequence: TGTGCCAGCAGATTCTCGGCGGTCTATGGCTACACCTTC.